A single sample gave rise to the 5 T cell receptor beta chains below, sequenced in a study of identical twins. TCRdb fed the 5' RACE reads into MiXCR, producing one record per CDR3 protein. The sample yields about 660,000 distinct CDR3 sequences, less than 10% seen once. The same specimen was also included in a second study, on yellow fever vaccine responses in identical twins.

The sequencing sample was made of PBMCs. These receptors all stem from a woman younger than 30 in good health.

This clonotype was seen a handful of times. The chain combines TRBV5-1 with TRBJ1-2; D is ambiguous. The CDR3 loop spans 15 amino acids. Per the germline V gene, CDR1 is SGHRS and CDR2 is YFSETQ. V was clipped by 1 base and J by 8 bases, with 18 bases between them. The CDR3 protein is CASSLWPDLLGGYTF. For the CDR3, the DNA is TGCGCCAGCAGCTTGTGGCCCGACCTTCTGGGAGGCTACACCTTC.

The chain recombines TRBV11-2 with TRBJ2-7; TRBD1 is a possible D gene (6 bases). Germline V gene data show CDR1 as SGHAT and CDR2 as FQNNGV. Trimming pared 4 bases from V and 0 bases from J, leaving 19 bases between. This CDR3 spans 17 amino acids. CDR3 nucleotide sequence: TGTGCCAGCAGCTCGTACCGCCGACAGGTGAACTCCTACGAGCAGTACTTC. This gives the protein CASSSYRRQVNSYEQYF.

This chain uses TRBV18 with TRBJ2-1; D unclear. V lost 3 bases and J lost 0, with 6 bases in between. The germline CDR1 and CDR2 sequences are KGHSH and LQKENI. CDR3 length: 14 residues. The CDR3 spells CASSPYFSYNEQFF. The CDR3 nucleotides are TGTGCCAGCTCACCCTACTTCTCCTACAATGAGCAGTTCTTC.

In its sample, this clonotype was seen many times. The genes are TRBV12-3 or TRBV12-4 and TRBJ2-7; 12 nucleotides agree with TRBD2. The CDR3 is 14 residues long. V lost 6 bases and J lost 7; bases outside the gene matches: 7. CDR3 coding DNA: TGTGCCAGCAGGCGGACTAGCGGGGCGGGGGAGCAGTACTTC. It specifies CASRRTSGAGEQYF.

This clonotype was detected ten times or more. The rearrangement links TRBV5-1 to TRBJ2-3; no firm D call. Between the trimmed V and J ends, which lost 7 bases and 0 bases, there was a span of 9 bases. The germline V gene encodes CDR1 SGHRS and CDR2 YFSETQ. There are 13 residues in the CDR3. Here the CDR3 reads CASRIASTDTQYF. In nucleotides, the CDR3 is TGCGCCAGCCGAATTGCTAGCACAGATACGCAGTATTTT.